A selection of T cell receptor beta chains follows, all from one sample in a study of shared clonotypes between healthy human individuals. Assay used: immunoSEQ multiplex PCR; TCRdb lists only in-frame clones, some missing. The sample holds roughly 1,500,000 clones, 95% to 99% seen once. Sequences were obtained from naive CD4+ T cells sorted from blood. All receptors derive from a man aged 25 to 40 in good health. The CDR3 runs from the conserved cysteine through the conserved F or W. The order of the fields is J gene, V gene, CDR3 protein.

TRBJ2-5 | TRBV15 | CATSSFAEETQYF
TRBJ2-1 | TRBV2 | CASRKNRDRGLYNEQFF
TRBJ1-1 | TRBV11-2 | CASSVRTVIHDTEAFF
TRBJ2-7 | TRBV6-6 | CASDRGSGSSYEQYF
TRBJ1-2 | TRBV6-5 | CASSYSGQGNGYTF
TRBJ2-1 | TRBV9 | CASSKTGSFGSYNEQFF
TRBJ2-1 | TRBV14 | CASSLLTGVTSYNEQFF
TRBJ2-7 | TRBV18 | CASSPPVQGLLGEQYF
TRBJ2-2 | TRBV19 | CASRFARGSTNTGELFF
TRBJ2-7 | TRBV18 | CASSPLNRDLGYEQYF
TRBJ2-5 | TRBV28 | CASSLGGTVQETQYF
TRBJ2-3 | TRBV5-1 | CASSLEGPSTDTQYF
TRBJ1-3 | TRBV15 | CATSRDVSYENTIYF
TRBJ2-7 | TRBV27 | CASSLRGSFREQYF
TRBJ2-3 | TRBV5-4 | CASSLAGRDFGTDTQYF
TRBJ1-3 | TRBV27 | CASTSAGFRNTIYF
TRBJ2-7 | TRBV27 | CASSSSGTEAYEQYF
TRBJ2-3 | TRBV7-9 | CASSSPLAGVTDTQYF
TRBJ2-7 | TRBV18 | CASSLVQDSSYEQYF
TRBJ1-2 | TRBV18 | CASSPTGKDYGYTF
TRBJ2-3 | TRBV5-4 | CASSLGGAEADTQYF
TRBJ2-1 | TRBV29-1 | CSTTHGTGYNEQFF
TRBJ2-1 | TRBV27 | CASSNPGVGRGSEQFF
TRBJ2-7 | TRBV18 | CASSPGGLPYEQYF
TRBJ2-7 | TRBV4-3 | CASSQVQGPYEQYF
TRBJ2-1 | TRBV5-5 | CASSPLAALYNEQFF
TRBJ2-7 | TRBV5-1 | CASSLGQGYYEQYF
TRBJ2-1 | TRBV4-3 | CASSHLAGGMGNEQFF
TRBJ1-4 | TRBV5-1 | CASSFGPRQANEKLFF